The next 19 T cell receptor beta chains were all read from a single sample in a study of CD8+ T cells in alopecia areata. Extracted from the samples, RNA was reverse transcribed into cDNA to serve as the sequencing template. The repertoire was sequenced with immunoSEQ multiplex PCR; TCRdb's copy has only in-frame clones and lacks some. The repertoire consists of around 98,000 clones, with 40% to 55% occurring once and the leading ten covering almost 0.8%. Input material: CD4+ T cells sorted from blood. Receptors originate from a human donor with alopecia areata.

V is TRBV30 and J is TRBJ1-2; D is ambiguous. Germline CDR1 is GTSNPN and CDR2 is SVGIG (reference sequence). CDR3 length equals 15 residues. V lost 2 bases to trimming and J lost 4 bases, with 17 bases between them. The CDR3 DNA is TGTGCCTGGAGTAGCCGTAGACTGGTTCGCTATGGCTACACCTTC. Encoded protein: CAWSSRRLVRYGYTF.

The chain links TRBV29-1 to TRBJ2-1; 8 bases line up with TRBD1. The CDR3 is 14 amino acids. V was pared by 2 bases and J by 9 bases, with 9 bases of the junction left unmatched. Germline-derived CDR1 and CDR2 are SQVTM and ANQGSEA. DNA of the CDR3: TGCAGCGTTGAATTAGGACAGGGCATCGGTGAGCAGTTCTTC. Residues: CSVELGQGIGEQFF.

V gene TRBV6-6 combines with J gene TRBJ2-7; D is perhaps TRBD2 (6 bases). CDR3 length: 13 residues. Germline V gene lookup returns CDR1 MNHNY and CDR2 SVGAGI (reference sequence). The V and J ends lost 8 bases and 2 bases respectively, with 13 bases between them. The DNA of the CDR3 is TGTGCCAGCGGGGAGGAGGGTACCTACGAGCAGTACTTC. Amino acid sequence: CASGEEGTYEQYF.

There are a few counts of this clone. The V call is TRBV29-1, the J call TRBJ2-5, with TRBD1 identical over 9 bases. Germline V gives CDR1 SQVTM, CDR2 ANQGSEA. J gave up 4 bases and V 3 bases, and 3 bases lay outside the gene matches. This CDR3 comprises 13 residues. In DNA form, the CDR3 reads TGCAGCGTTGAGGACAGGGGTCCAGAGACCCAGTACTTC. Its protein product is CSVEDRGPETQYF.

The CDR3 DNA reads TGCAGCGTTGGAACGGGGGGGATCTCAACAGATACGCAGTATTTT. It is translated as CSVGTGGISTDTQYF. This chain uses TRBV29-1 with TRBJ2-3; 8 nucleotides agree with TRBD2. V trimming: 4 bases; J trimming: 3 bases; junction bases outside the gene matches: 9. Per germline, CDR1 SQVTM and CDR2 ANQGSEA. CDR3 length: 15 residues.

V and J are TRBV5-1 and TRBJ1-5; TRBD1 might be the D (6 bases). This CDR3 region has 14 residues. Trimming stripped 1 base from V and 7 bases from J, with 12 bases between. Per the germline V gene, CDR1 is SGHRS and CDR2 is YFSETQ. The CDR3 is CASSLSGVEQPQHF. As DNA, the CDR3 is TGCGCCAGCAGCTTGTCAGGGGTCGAGCAGCCCCAGCATTTT.

This clone was seen a few times. The CDR3 loop reads CAWSYSQGASQPQHF. CDR3 coding DNA: TGTGCCTGGAGCTACAGTCAGGGGGCCAGTCAGCCCCAGCATTTT. The chain carries TRBV30 and TRBJ1-5; 8 bases fit TRBD1. CDR1 and CDR2 (germline): GTSNPN, SVGIG (reference sequence). The CDR3 consists of 15 residues. Losses at the gene ends were 3 bases for V and 6 bases for J; bases not matched to a gene: 10. Full variable domain (outside the CDR3, taken from reference TRBV30 and TRBJ1-5): SQTIHQWPATLVQPVGSPLSLECTVEGTSNPNLYWYRQAAGRGLQLLFYSVGIGQISSEVPQNLSASRPQDRQFILSSKKLLLSDSGFYLCAWSYSQGASQPQHFGDGTRLSIL.

The chain is built from TRBV29-1 and TRBJ2-7; possibly TRBD1 or TRBD2 for D (6 bases each). V was shortened by 4 bases and J by 9 bases, with 22 bases between the two germline ends. CDR1 is SQVTM and CDR2 is ANQGSEA in the germline V gene. The CDR3 runs 14 residues. The CDR3 DNA reads as TGCAGCGTTGCAGAGGGGGACTCCCGGGGAGGGCAGTACTTC. As protein: CSVAEGDSRGGQYF.

The chain couples TRBV5-1 to TRBJ2-1; TRBD2 matches 8 bases. The CDR3 contains 14 residues. Germline values: CDR1 SGHRS, CDR2 YFSETQ. The ends lost 7 bases at V and 8 bases at J; junction bases unmatched: 11. CDR3 in DNA: TGCGCCAGCCGGATATCGGGAGGGCAAGATGAGCAGTTCTTC. Translated, it gives CASRISGGQDEQFF.

A single count supports this clone. The genes are TRBV29-1 and TRBJ2-3; D assignment may be TRBD1 or TRBD2 (5 bases each). V lost 4 bases to trimming and J lost 3 bases, with 11 bases between them. Germline values: CDR1 SQVTM, CDR2 ANQGSEA. The CDR3 runs to 13 residues. The CDR3 spells CSVAGQMTDTQYF. The DNA of the CDR3 is TGCAGCGTTGCGGGGCAGATGACAGATACGCAGTATTTT.

This chain uses TRBV27 with TRBJ2-5, with D unclear. In germline, CDR1 is MNHEY, CDR2 SMNVEV (reference sequence). The CDR3 covers 10 residues. V was clipped by 8 bases and J by 4 bases, with 5 bases between them. The CDR3 protein is CASYRETQYF. As DNA, the CDR3 is TGTGCCAGCTACAGAGAGACCCAGTACTTC.

The V gene is TRBV11-2, the J gene TRBJ2-7, with D maybe TRBD2 (6 bases). The CDR3 has 12 amino acids. Germline loops: CDR1 SGHAT, CDR2 FQNNGV. Trimming pared 3 bases from V and 8 bases from J, leaving 11 bases between. The DNA of the CDR3 is TGTGCCAGCAGCTTTTTAGCGGCTCAGCAGTACTTC. Its protein product is CASSFLAAQQYF.

J is TRBJ2-5 and V is TRBV30; D is unclear. Trimming pared 1 base from V and 2 bases from J, leaving 8 bases between. Germline CDR1 is GTSNPN and CDR2 is SVGIG (reference sequence). The CDR3 runs to 13 residues. CDR3 nucleotide sequence: TGTGCCTGGAGTGCCAGGCGGCAAGAGACCCAGTACTTC. This codes for CAWSARRQETQYF.

Only a few counts were recorded for this clone. V gene TRBV4-2 combines with J gene TRBJ2-2; 7 nucleotides align to TRBD1. Per germline, CDR1 LGHNA and CDR2 YNFKEQ. The CDR3 is 15 amino acids. The V and J ends lost 0 bases and 5 bases, in that order; junction bases with no gene match: 3. The CDR3 sequence: CASSQDQGQTGELFF. The DNA for the CDR3 is TGTGCCAGCAGCCAAGATCAGGGACAGACCGGGGAGCTGTTTTTT.

The V gene is TRBV29-1, the J gene TRBJ2-7, with D possibly TRBD2 on 7 matching bases. Trimming removed 1 base from V and 2 bases from J, with 15 bases in between. The germline gives CDR1 SQVTM, CDR2 ANQGSEA. CDR3 length equals 15 residues. The CDR3: CSVEGARGLAYEQYF. The CDR3 DNA reads TGCAGCGTTGAAGGAGCGCGGGGGCTTGCCTACGAGCAGTACTTC.

This clone was seen a handful of times. The V gene is TRBV29-1, the J gene TRBJ2-4; possibly TRBD1 or TRBD2 for D (5 bases each). This CDR3 comprises 11 residues. Looked up from germline, CDR1 is SQVTM and CDR2 is ANQGSEA. Trimming cost V 6 bases and J 6 bases, with 9 bases left between them. The CDR3 DNA follows: TGCAGCGTGAGGGGTGGAAACATTCAGTACTTC. It encodes CSVRGGNIQYF.

This clone was observed a handful of times. V usage is TRBV15 and J usage is TRBJ2-1, with TRBD1 matching over 7 bases. Germline CDR1 and CDR2: LNHNV and YYDKDF (reference sequence). J lost 3 bases, V lost 3 bases, and 14 bases had no gene match. The CDR3 extends over 18 amino acids. CDR3 nucleotide sequence: TGTGCCACCAGCAGTTTTGACAGGGCATTCTCTAGCTACAATGAGCAGTTCTTC. It specifies CATSSFDRAFSSYNEQFF.

There are a few counts of this clone. This chain links TRBV29-1 with TRBJ2-1; unclear D gene. In germline, CDR1 is SQVTM, CDR2 ANQGSEA. The germline V and J ends were trimmed by 7 bases and 7 bases, with 11 bases remaining between them. The CDR3 sequence is 11 residues long. The CDR3 DNA sequence: TGCAGCGGCCAAGTAGGAAATGAGCAGTTCTTC. Residues: CSGQVGNEQFF.

The CDR3 DNA sequence: TGTGCCAGCAGCCCCCGGGACAGTTACGCGAACACCGGGGAGCTGTTTTTT. Translated, it gives CASSPRDSYANTGELFF. The genes are TRBV11-2 and TRBJ2-2, with 7 bases lining up with TRBD1. There are 17 residues in the CDR3. The trim removed 5 bases at V and 0 bases at J, leaving 9 bases unmatched. Germline-derived CDR1 and CDR2 are SGHAT and FQNNGV.